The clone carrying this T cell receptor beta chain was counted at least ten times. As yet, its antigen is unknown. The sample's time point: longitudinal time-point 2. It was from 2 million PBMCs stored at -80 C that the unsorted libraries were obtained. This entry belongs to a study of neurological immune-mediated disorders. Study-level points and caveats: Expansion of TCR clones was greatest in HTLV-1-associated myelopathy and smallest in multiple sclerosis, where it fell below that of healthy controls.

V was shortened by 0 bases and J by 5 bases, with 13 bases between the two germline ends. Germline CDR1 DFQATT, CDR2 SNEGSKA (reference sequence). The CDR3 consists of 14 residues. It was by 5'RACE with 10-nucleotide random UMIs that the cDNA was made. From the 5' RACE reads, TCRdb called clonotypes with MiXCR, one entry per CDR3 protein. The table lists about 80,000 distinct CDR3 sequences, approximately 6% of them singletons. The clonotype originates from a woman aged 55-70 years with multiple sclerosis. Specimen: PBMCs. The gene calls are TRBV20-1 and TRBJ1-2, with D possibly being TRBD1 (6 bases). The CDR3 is CSARDQGRGYGYTF. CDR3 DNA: TGCAGTGCTAGAGATCAGGGCAGGGGATATGGCTACACCTTC.